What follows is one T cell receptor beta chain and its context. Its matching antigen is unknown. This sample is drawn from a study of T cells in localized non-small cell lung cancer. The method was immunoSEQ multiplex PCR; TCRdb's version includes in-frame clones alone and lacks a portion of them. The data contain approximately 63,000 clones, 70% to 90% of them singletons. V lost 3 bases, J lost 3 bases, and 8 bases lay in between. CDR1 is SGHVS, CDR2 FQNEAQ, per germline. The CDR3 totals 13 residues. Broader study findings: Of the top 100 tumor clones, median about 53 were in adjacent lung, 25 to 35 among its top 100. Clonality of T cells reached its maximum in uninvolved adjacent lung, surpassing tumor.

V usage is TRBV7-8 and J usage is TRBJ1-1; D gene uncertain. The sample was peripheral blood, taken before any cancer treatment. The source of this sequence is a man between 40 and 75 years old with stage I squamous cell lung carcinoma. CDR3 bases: TGTGCCAGCAGCTTTGTTGGGGACACTGAAGCTTTCTTT. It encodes CASSFVGDTEAFF.